This TCR beta chain was recorded in a study of beta chain features in type 1 diabetes. Points on this clone: Its specificity is unknown.

Findings and limits, study-wide: Shorter TCRB CDR3s, moderately but significantly so, were found in Type 1 diabetes patients in all four CD4+ subsets.

Expressed TCRB transcripts got sequenced, as all isolated RNA was reverse transcribed. Only in-frame clones appear in the TCRdb table, and some are missing; sequencing was by immunoSEQ multiplex PCR. The sample lists 130,000 or so clones, roughly 17% occurring once. V was cut by 6 bases and J by 7 bases, with 16 bases left in between. CDR3 length equals 14 residues. Germline V CDR1 and CDR2: MNHNS, SASEGT. Only one heparinised blood draw was taken per donor, and its volume averaged around 100 mL. This chain uses TRBV6-1 with TRBJ1-5; a weak D match, TRBD1 (5 bases). This TCR derives from a man in his thirties or forties with type 1 diabetes. The specimen sequenced was central memory CD4+ T cells from blood. CDR3 nucleotides: TGTGCCAGCAGCCCCGGGGCAGGGAGGCAGCCCCAGCATTTT. Protein product: CASSPGAGRQPQHF.